The rows below give T cell receptor beta chains drawn from one sample of a study of blood T cell repertoires in COVID-19. Produced via immunoSEQ multiplex PCR; TCRdb's table is partial and in-frame only. The table has 200,000 or so clones, about 91% seen once. Sequenced: PBMCs or T cells enriched from blood (not recorded which). These receptor sequences come from a middle-aged woman with acute COVID-19. Each CDR3 is given with its conserved first and last residue. The order of the fields is J gene, clone size, D gene, V gene, CDR3 protein, CDR3 DNA. D genes are given only for firm matches. Clone size is given for some rows only: seen once, a few or many times, or a class if the clone is expanded.

J gene: TRBJ2-3
clone size: .
D gene: TRBD2
V gene: TRBV19
CDR3 protein: CASSPRASGSRTDTQYF
CDR3 DNA: TGTGCCAGTAGTCCCCGGGCTAGCGGGAGTCGGACAGATACGCAGTATTTT

J gene: TRBJ2-1
clone size: .
D gene: TRBD1
V gene: TRBV7-9
CDR3 protein: CASSLGGTGISYNEQFF
CDR3 DNA: TGTGCCAGCAGCTTAGGGGGGACAGGGATCTCCTACAATGAGCAGTTCTTC

J gene: TRBJ1-5
clone size: .
D gene: .
V gene: TRBV20-1
CDR3 protein: CSASPWQGEDRNQPQHF
CDR3 DNA: TGCAGTGCTAGTCCATGGCAGGGTGAAGATCGCAATCAGCCCCAGCATTTT

J gene: TRBJ1-2
clone size: .
D gene: TRBD1
V gene: TRBV28
CDR3 protein: CASGQGQGGYTF
CDR3 DNA: TGTGCCAGCGGACAGGGCCAAGGTGGCTACACCTTC

J gene: TRBJ1-6
clone size: .
D gene: TRBD1
V gene: TRBV6-5
CDR3 protein: CASSYTTGNDSPLHF
CDR3 DNA: TGTGCCAGCAGTTACACGACAGGGAACGATTCACCCCTCCACTTT

J gene: TRBJ1-1
clone size: .
D gene: TRBD1
V gene: TRBV18
CDR3 protein: CASSDRVNTEAFF
CDR3 DNA: TGTGCCAGCTCGGACAGGGTCAACACTGAAGCTTTCTTT

J gene: TRBJ2-7
clone size: .
D gene: TRBD1
V gene: TRBV6-2/TRBV6-3
CDR3 protein: CASSSLPTTGGNYEQYF
CDR3 DNA: TGTGCCAGCAGTTCTTTACCGACGACAGGGGGCAACTACGAGCAGTACTTC

J gene: TRBJ2-2
clone size: .
D gene: .
V gene: TRBV29-1
CDR3 protein: CSVAGKFTGELFF
CDR3 DNA: TGCAGCGTTGCCGGGAAGTTCACCGGGGAGCTGTTTTTT

J gene: TRBJ1-6
clone size: .
D gene: TRBD1
V gene: TRBV6-5
CDR3 protein: CASTPGGEVGPLHF
CDR3 DNA: TGTGCCAGCACGCCAGGGGGCGAGGTAGGACCCCTCCACTTT

J gene: TRBJ2-7
clone size: .
D gene: .
V gene: TRBV12-3/TRBV12-4
CDR3 protein: CASSLKGLGEQYF
CDR3 DNA: TGTGCCAGCAGTTTAAAGGGGCTCGGCGAGCAGTACTTC

J gene: TRBJ2-3
clone size: .
D gene: .
V gene: TRBV19
CDR3 protein: CASCEGKCRSQYF
CDR3 DNA: TGTGCCAGCTGTGAAGGAAAGTGTAGGAGTCAGTATTTT

J gene: TRBJ1-5
clone size: .
D gene: TRBD1
V gene: TRBV19
CDR3 protein: CASSTRTGGMGSNQPQHF
CDR3 DNA: TGTGCCAGTAGTACTAGGACAGGGGGAATGGGGAGCAATCAGCCCCAGCATTTT

J gene: TRBJ2-3
clone size: .
D gene: .
V gene: TRBV21-1
CDR3 protein: CASSCLGLAGVIDTQYF
CDR3 DNA: TGTGCCAGCAGCTGCCTTGGGCTAGCGGGAGTAATAGATACGCAGTATTTT

J gene: TRBJ2-2
clone size: once
D gene: TRBD2
V gene: TRBV4-3
CDR3 protein: CASSQNPTLGLGIGELFF
CDR3 DNA: TGCGCCAGCAGCCAAAATCCCACCCTGGGACTAGGGATCGGGGAGCTGTTTTTT

J gene: TRBJ2-2
clone size: .
D gene: .
V gene: TRBV19
CDR3 protein: CASSTIGQNTGELFF
CDR3 DNA: TGTGCCAGTAGTACCATCGGACAGAACACCGGGGAGCTGTTTTTT

J gene: TRBJ2-3
clone size: .
D gene: .
V gene: TRBV7-6
CDR3 protein: CASSLGRGGTDTQYF
CDR3 DNA: TGTGCCAGCAGCTTAGGACGGGGTGGGACAGATACGCAGTATTTT

J gene: TRBJ1-2
clone size: .
D gene: .
V gene: TRBV4-1
CDR3 protein: CASSPERAGQNYGYTF
CDR3 DNA: TGCGCCAGCAGCCCCGAACGGGCCGGACAGAACTATGGCTACACCTTC

J gene: TRBJ1-1
clone size: few
D gene: .
V gene: TRBV9
CDR3 protein: CASSVRPGNTEAFF
CDR3 DNA: TGTGCCAGCAGCGTAAGACCAGGGAACACTGAAGCTTTCTTT

J gene: TRBJ1-4
clone size: .
D gene: .
V gene: TRBV4-2
CDR3 protein: CASSRRTESTNEKLFF
CDR3 DNA: TGTGCCAGCAGCCGCCGGACAGAGTCAACTAATGAAAAACTGTTTTTT

J gene: TRBJ2-7
clone size: few
D gene: TRBD1
V gene: TRBV19
CDR3 protein: CASSIRDRGEQYF
CDR3 DNA: TGTGCCAGTAGTATACGAGACAGGGGCGAGCAGTACTTC

J gene: TRBJ2-4
clone size: .
D gene: TRBD1
V gene: TRBV3-1/TRBV3-2
CDR3 protein: CASSPNRGSAKNIQYF
CDR3 DNA: TGTGCCAGCAGCCCCAACAGGGGTTCAGCCAAAAACATTCAGTACTTC

J gene: TRBJ1-2
clone size: .
D gene: .
V gene: TRBV28
CDR3 protein: CASSVTVTNYGYTF
CDR3 DNA: TGTGCCAGCAGTGTAACAGTGACTAACTATGGCTACACCTTC

J gene: TRBJ1-1
clone size: once
D gene: .
V gene: TRBV5-1
CDR3 protein: CASSLGQVLNTEAFF
CDR3 DNA: TGCGCCAGCAGCTTGGGACAGGTACTGAACACTGAAGCTTTCTTT

J gene: TRBJ1-4
clone size: .
D gene: TRBD1
V gene: TRBV28
CDR3 protein: CASSLSPTGEFPTNEKLFF
CDR3 DNA: TGTGCCAGCAGTTTAAGCCCGACAGGGGAATTCCCAACTAATGAAAAACTGTTTTTT

J gene: TRBJ2-5
clone size: .
D gene: .
V gene: TRBV5-4
CDR3 protein: CASSTGRETQYF
CDR3 DNA: TGTGCCAGCAGCACAGGGAGAGAGACCCAGTACTTC

J gene: TRBJ2-2
clone size: .
D gene: .
V gene: TRBV4-3
CDR3 protein: CASSRRHSNTGELFF
CDR3 DNA: TGCGCCAGCAGCCGAAGACACAGTAACACCGGGGAGCTGTTTTTT

J gene: TRBJ1-4
clone size: .
D gene: .
V gene: TRBV5-4
CDR3 protein: CASSFRRATNEKLFF
CDR3 DNA: TGTGCCAGCAGCTTTCGGCGGGCAACTAATGAAAAACTGTTTTTT

J gene: TRBJ2-3
clone size: .
D gene: TRBD2
V gene: TRBV13
CDR3 protein: CASSLALAGGYTTDTQYF
CDR3 DNA: TGTGCCAGCAGCTTAGCGCTAGCGGGAGGATACACCACAGATACGCAGTATTTT

J gene: TRBJ1-1
clone size: .
D gene: TRBD1
V gene: TRBV9
CDR3 protein: CASSPRDRGRNTEAFF
CDR3 DNA: TGTGCCAGCAGCCCCAGGGACAGGGGTCGTAACACTGAAGCTTTCTTT

J gene: TRBJ2-7
clone size: .
D gene: TRBD1
V gene: TRBV4-1
CDR3 protein: CASSQLPGQGYEQYF
CDR3 DNA: TGCGCCAGCAGCCAACTCCCGGGACAGGGATACGAGCAGTACTTC

J gene: TRBJ1-5
clone size: .
D gene: .
V gene: TRBV19
CDR3 protein: CASRDEEYNQPQHF
CDR3 DNA: TGTGCCAGTAGGGATGAGGAATACAATCAGCCCCAGCATTTT

J gene: TRBJ2-3
clone size: .
D gene: TRBD2
V gene: TRBV7-3
CDR3 protein: CASSPGTGLGQKHTDTQYF
CDR3 DNA: TGTGCCAGCAGCCCCGGGACCGGACTAGGCCAAAAACACACAGATACGCAGTATTTT

J gene: TRBJ1-5
clone size: once
D gene: .
V gene: TRBV6-6
CDR3 protein: CATGAGLNQPQHF
CDR3 DNA: TGTGCCACAGGGGCGGGCCTCAATCAGCCCCAGCATTTT

J gene: TRBJ2-1
clone size: .
D gene: TRBD2
V gene: TRBV2
CDR3 protein: CASSKALADFYNEQFF
CDR3 DNA: TGTGCCAGCAGTAAGGCCCTAGCGGACTTTTACAATGAGCAGTTCTTC

J gene: TRBJ1-3
clone size: .
D gene: .
V gene: TRBV5-4
CDR3 protein: CASSLDRVSGNTIYF
CDR3 DNA: TGTGCCAGCAGCTTGGACAGGGTCTCTGGAAACACCATATATTTT

J gene: TRBJ2-7
clone size: .
D gene: TRBD1
V gene: TRBV2
CDR3 protein: CASRPGQDYEQYF
CDR3 DNA: TGTGCCAGCAGGCCGGGACAGGATTACGAGCAGTACTTC

J gene: TRBJ2-7
clone size: .
D gene: .
V gene: TRBV19
CDR3 protein: CASNQGWGYEQYF
CDR3 DNA: TGTGCCAGTAACCAGGGTTGGGGTTACGAGCAGTACTTC

J gene: TRBJ2-7
clone size: once
D gene: .
V gene: TRBV11-1
CDR3 protein: CASSLAYDNYEQYF
CDR3 DNA: TGTGCCAGCAGCTTAGCGTACGACAACTACGAGCAGTACTTC

J gene: TRBJ1-5
clone size: .
D gene: TRBD1
V gene: TRBV24-1
CDR3 protein: CATSGTGGQPQHF
CDR3 DNA: TGTGCCACCAGTGGGACAGGGGGTCAGCCCCAGCATTTT

J gene: TRBJ1-2
clone size: .
D gene: .
V gene: TRBV10-2
CDR3 protein: CASSELSSYGYTF
CDR3 DNA: TGCGCCAGCAGTGAGCTGAGTTCTTATGGCTACACCTTC

J gene: TRBJ2-5
clone size: .
D gene: .
V gene: TRBV21-1
CDR3 protein: CASSKGEETQYF
CDR3 DNA: TGTGCCAGCAGCAAAGGGGAGGAGACCCAGTACTTC

J gene: TRBJ2-7
clone size: .
D gene: .
V gene: TRBV6-4
CDR3 protein: CASILPWDTRYEQYF
CDR3 DNA: TGTGCCAGCATCCTACCTTGGGACACTAGGTACGAGCAGTACTTC

J gene: TRBJ1-5
clone size: .
D gene: .
V gene: TRBV27
CDR3 protein: CASSEGGPGGPQHF
CDR3 DNA: TGTGCCAGCAGCGAGGGGGGGCCTGGAGGGCCCCAGCATTTT

J gene: TRBJ2-5
clone size: few
D gene: .
V gene: TRBV20-1
CDR3 protein: CSASSMATQYF
CDR3 DNA: TGCAGTGCTAGTTCCATGGCGACCCAGTACTTC

J gene: TRBJ2-2
clone size: .
D gene: TRBD2
V gene: TRBV19
CDR3 protein: CASSGGLAGDTNTGELFF
CDR3 DNA: TGTGCCAGTAGTGGGGGACTAGCGGGGGATACGAACACCGGGGAGCTGTTTTTT

J gene: TRBJ2-7
clone size: .
D gene: .
V gene: TRBV4-1
CDR3 protein: CASSQSRGGSLYEQYF
CDR3 DNA: TGCGCCAGCAGCCAAAGTAGGGGGGGGTCCCTCTACGAGCAGTACTTC

J gene: TRBJ2-7
clone size: few
D gene: TRBD1
V gene: TRBV4-3
CDR3 protein: CASSQTGQGVNEQYF
CDR3 DNA: TGCGCCAGCAGCCAGACGGGACAGGGGGTCAACGAGCAGTACTTC